This T cell receptor (beta chain) comes out of a study of beta chain features in type 1 diabetes. Study-level findings and limits: The study found moderately but significantly shorter TCRB CDR3s in all four CD4+ subsets of Type 1 diabetes patients.

All of the isolated RNA was reverse transcribed, so expressed TCRB transcripts were sequenced. This table comes from immunoSEQ multiplex PCR, and its TCRdb copy is limited to in-frame clones, with some not included. This table holds 120,000 to 150,000 clones, 10% to 15% found once. With respect to this clone: The antigen is undetermined. Other nucleotide sequences from this sample produce the same CDR3.

This CDR3 comprises 11 residues. V lost 5 bases to trimming and J lost 4 bases, with 6 bases between them. CDR1 and CDR2 from the germline V gene are MNHEY and SVGAGI. J is TRBJ2-7 and V is TRBV6-5; D remains unclear. The TCR sequence derives from a man younger than 35 with type 1 diabetes. Material: central memory CD4+ T cells from blood. CDR3: CASSSRYEQYF. In DNA form, the CDR3 reads TGTGCCAGCAGTAGCCGGTACGAGCAGTACTTC.